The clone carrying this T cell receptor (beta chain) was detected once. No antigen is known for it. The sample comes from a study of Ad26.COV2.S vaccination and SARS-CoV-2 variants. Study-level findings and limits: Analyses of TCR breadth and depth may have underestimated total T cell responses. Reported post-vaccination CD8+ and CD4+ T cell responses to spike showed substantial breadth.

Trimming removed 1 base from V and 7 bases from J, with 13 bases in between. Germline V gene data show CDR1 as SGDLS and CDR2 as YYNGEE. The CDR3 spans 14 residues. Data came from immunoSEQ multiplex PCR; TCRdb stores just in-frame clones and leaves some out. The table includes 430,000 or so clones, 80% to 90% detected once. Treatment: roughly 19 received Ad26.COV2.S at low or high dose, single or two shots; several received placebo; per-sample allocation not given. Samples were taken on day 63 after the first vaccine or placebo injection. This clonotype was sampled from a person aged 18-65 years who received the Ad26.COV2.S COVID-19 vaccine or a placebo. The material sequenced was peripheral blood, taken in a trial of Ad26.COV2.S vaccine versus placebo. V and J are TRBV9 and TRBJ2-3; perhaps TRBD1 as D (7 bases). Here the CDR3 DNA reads TGTGCCAGCAGCGTATATGCAGGGGGGCATACGCAGTATTTT. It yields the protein CASSVYAGGHTQYF. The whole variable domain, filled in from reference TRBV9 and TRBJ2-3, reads DSGVTQTPKHLITATGQRVTLRCSPRSGDLSVYWYQQSLDQGLQFLIQYYNGEERAKGNILERFSAQQFPDLHSELNLSSLELGDSALYFCASSVYAGGHTQYFGPGTRLTVL.